These T cell receptor beta chains were read from a single sample in a study of cytomegalovirus exposure and HLA in healthy donors. This table comes from immunoSEQ multiplex PCR, and its TCRdb copy is limited to in-frame clones, with some not included. The sample carries 150,000 to 200,000 clones, less than 90% recorded once. The source material was PBMCs. Every receptor here comes from a woman in her twenties or thirties in good health and CMV-seronegative. Both conserved end residues are part of each CDR3. D genes are given only for firm matches. Size is stated for part of the rows, as once, few or many counts, or as a class when the clone is expanded.

J,size,V,D,DNA,CDR3
TRBJ1-5,NA,TRBV19,NA,TGTGCCAGTAGTATGGATCAGGCCACCTATAGCAATCAGCCCCAGCATTTT,CASSMDQATYSNQPQHF
TRBJ1-2,NA,TRBV18,NA,TGTGCCAGCTCACCGGACAGCTACTATGGCTACACCTTC,CASSPDSYYGYTF
TRBJ2-1,NA,TRBV4-3,TRBD2,TGCGCCAGCAGCCAAGATCGGGGGGACCATGAGCAGTTCTTC,CASSQDRGDHEQFF
TRBJ2-7,NA,TRBV27,TRBD1,TGTGCCAGCAGTTTGGGACAGGGGATGACCTACGAGCAGTACTTC,CASSLGQGMTYEQYF
TRBJ2-5,NA,TRBV6-5,NA,TGTGCCAGCAGTTACGTTGGGACCCAGTACTTC,CASSYVGTQYF
TRBJ1-6,once,TRBV18,NA,TGTGCCAGCTCACCAGATAGAAGCAGGGTTGGCTCACCCCTCCACTTT,CASSPDRSRVGSPLHF
TRBJ2-2,NA,TRBV5-1,NA,TGCGCCAGCAGATACGACGGATTTCTGGGGGAGCTGTTTTTT,CASRYDGFLGELFF
TRBJ1-1,once,TRBV28,TRBD1,TGTGCCAGCAGTTTACGAGGGGGACAGGGGAACACTGAAGCTTTCTTT,CASSLRGGQGNTEAFF
TRBJ2-7,NA,TRBV28,NA,TGTGCCAGCAGTCCGATGACTAGACGCTACGAGCAGTACTTC,CASSPMTRRYEQYF
TRBJ1-1,NA,TRBV7-2,NA,TGTGCCAGCAGCTTAGCGGGGCCTGGCTCTACTGAAGCTTTCTTT,CASSLAGPGSTEAFF
TRBJ1-1,once,TRBV6-1,NA,TGTGCCAGCAGAGAGACGGTATTTGGAGCTTTCTTT,CASRETVFGAFF
TRBJ2-3,NA,TRBV6-4,NA,TGTGCCAGCAGTGCCCCGGGGAGGGACAAGACAGATACGCAGTATTTT,CASSAPGRDKTDTQYF
TRBJ2-3,NA,TRBV2,NA,TGTGCCAGCAGTACAAGAACAGATACGCAGTATTTT,CASSTRTDTQYF
TRBJ2-7,NA,TRBV29-1,NA,TGCAGCGTGATGTACGGGGGCTACGAGCAGTACTTC,CSVMYGGYEQYF
TRBJ1-2,NA,TRBV6-6,TRBD1,TGTGCCAGCAGTTACCTACAGGGGTCTGGCTACACCTTC,CASSYLQGSGYTF
TRBJ2-7,NA,TRBV30,NA,TGTGCCTGGAGTGATTTAGCAGTTAAGTCATACGAGCAGTACTTC,CAWSDLAVKSYEQYF
TRBJ1-2,NA,TRBV19,NA,TGTGCCAGTAGTATAGGGGCTGGTGACTATGGCTACACCTTC,CASSIGAGDYGYTF
TRBJ2-7,NA,TRBV7-2,NA,TGTGCCAGCAGCCCAAGGACCGTTTTCTACGAGCAGTACTTC,CASSPRTVFYEQYF
TRBJ1-1,NA,TRBV11-2,NA,TGTGCCAGCAGCCTAAGAACGAACACTGAAGCTTTCTTT,CASSLRTNTEAFF
TRBJ1-1,NA,TRBV27,NA,TGTGCCAGCAGACTAGGGAGCACTGAAGCTTTCTTT,CASRLGSTEAFF
TRBJ1-1,once,TRBV6-5,NA,TGTGCCAGCAGTTACTCGGGACGGCTGAACACTGAAGCTTTCTTT,CASSYSGRLNTEAFF
TRBJ2-1,NA,TRBV20-1,NA,TGCAGTGCTAGGGACTACAATGAGCAGTTCTTC,CSARDYNEQFF
TRBJ1-5,NA,TRBV10-3,NA,TGTGCCATCAGTGAGTCGGGTCAGGGCAATCAGCCCCAGCATTTT,CAISESGQGNQPQHF
TRBJ2-5,NA,TRBV20-1,NA,TGCAGTGCTGTTAGAGAGACCCAGTACTTC,CSAVRETQYF
TRBJ2-1,NA,TRBV6-1,NA,TGTGCCAGCAGTGAAGCCGGACGGAGCTCCTACAATGAGCAGTTCTTC,CASSEAGRSSYNEQFF
TRBJ1-6,NA,TRBV14,NA,TGTGCCAGCAGCCAAGTAACAGGGCTGGTCTATAATTCACCCCTCCACTTT,CASSQVTGLVYNSPLHF
TRBJ1-2,few,TRBV27,NA,TGTGCCAGCAGTTTATCCCCGGCAGGGAACTATGGCTACACCTTC,CASSLSPAGNYGYTF
TRBJ1-3,NA,TRBV9,NA,TGTGCCAGCAGCGACAGCGCGGGTGGAAACACCATATATTTT,CASSDSAGGNTIYF